These T cell receptor beta chains were read from a single sample in a study of Ad26.COV2.S vaccination and SARS-CoV-2 variants. The assay was immunoSEQ multiplex PCR, and TCRdb's table has in-frame clones only and misses some. This table has roughly 140,000 clones, 80% to 90% appearing once. This sample comprised peripheral blood, obtained after recovery from COVID-19. Source of these receptors: a human donor who had recovered from COVID-19. Both conserved end residues are part of each CDR3. The D gene is left open where the match is weak. The listing skips clone size in some rows; elsewhere it reads once, few, many or a size class.

CDR3 length,clone size,V gene,D gene,J gene,CDR3 protein,CDR3 DNA
15,-,TRBV18,-,TRBJ2-1,CASSLLSSSYNEQFF,TGTGCCAGCTCCCTACTGAGTAGCTCCTACAATGAGCAGTTCTTC
14,-,TRBV5-1,-,TRBJ2-7,CASSLVGGTYEQYF,TGCGCCAGCAGCTTGGTGGGGGGCACCTACGAGCAGTACTTC
15,-,TRBV6-2/TRBV6-3,TRBD1,TRBJ2-1,CASSPPGQGYNEQFF,TGTGCCAGCAGCCCCCCGGGACAGGGCTACAATGAGCAGTTCTTC
14,-,TRBV4-3,-,TRBJ1-1,CASSQGGGNTEAFF,TGCGCCAGCAGCCAAGGGGGGGGGAACACTGAAGCTTTCTTT
12,once,TRBV28,-,TRBJ2-7,CASSWGPLEQYF,TGTGCCAGCAGTTGGGGGCCTTTGGAGCAGTACTTC
14,-,TRBV28,-,TRBJ1-6,CASSLGGGQSPLHF,TGTGCCAGCAGCCTCGGGGGGGGGCAGTCACCCCTCCACTTT
14,-,TRBV6-6,TRBD1,TRBJ1-5,CASTIGTENQPQHF,TGTGCCAGCACCATCGGGACAGAAAATCAGCCCCAGCATTTT
15,-,TRBV7-2,-,TRBJ2-3,CASSQQNGGTDTQYF,TGTGCCAGCAGCCAACAGAATGGGGGAACAGATACGCAGTATTTT
15,-,TRBV28,-,TRBJ2-7,CASSLIRGSSYEQYF,TGTGCCAGCAGTTTAATAAGGGGTAGCTCCTACGAGCAGTACTTC
12,-,TRBV21-1,-,TRBJ2-3,CASSKSPGTQYF,TGTGCCAGCAGCAAAAGTCCAGGTACGCAGTATTTT
14,-,TRBV4-1,TRBD1,TRBJ1-2,CASSKRQGESGYTF,TGCGCCAGCAGCAAACGACAGGGGGAGAGTGGCTACACCTTC
12,-,TRBV19,-,TRBJ2-2,CASSTRPGELFF,TGTGCCAGTAGTACCCGGCCCGGGGAGCTGTTTTTT
13,-,TRBV19,-,TRBJ2-7,CASKGPVILPSYF,TGTGCCTCCAAGGGGCCGGTTATCCTCCCCTCGTACTTC
20,-,TRBV5-1,TRBD2,TRBJ2-7,CASSLVSLGPTSGDTYEQYF,TGCGCCAGCAGCTTGGTTTCCTTGGGCCCGACTAGCGGGGATACCTACGAGCAGTACTTC
18,-,TRBV19,TRBD1,TRBJ1-5,CASSIDLRSGGRNQPQHF,TGTGCCAGTAGTATAGATCTAAGGTCAGGGGGGCGCAATCAGCCCCAGCATTTT
14,-,TRBV5-6,-,TRBJ2-7,CASSSTISSYEQYF,TGTGCCAGCAGCTCGACAATTAGCTCCTACGAGCAGTACTTC
15,-,TRBV7-2,-,TRBJ1-3,CASSLVGGFGNTIYF,TGTGCCAGCAGCTTAGTAGGGGGTTTTGGAAACACCATATATTTT
14,-,TRBV2,-,TRBJ1-2,CASSELGRGYGYTF,TGTGCCAGCAGTGAGCTCGGTAGGGGCTATGGCTACACCTTC
13,-,TRBV10-2,TRBD1,TRBJ1-3,CASTDRDGNTIYF,TGCGCCAGCACCGACAGGGATGGAAACACCATATATTTT
15,few,TRBV11-2,-,TRBJ1-4,CASSLGSSGNEKLFF,TGTGCCAGCAGCTTAGGTTCCAGCGGTAATGAAAAACTGTTTTTT
14,-,TRBV6-2/TRBV6-3,-,TRBJ2-1,CASSRPSTYNEQFF,TGTGCCAGCAGCCGACCGTCCACCTACAATGAGCAGTTCTTC
15,-,TRBV11-2,-,TRBJ1-2,CASSLVQGPKDGYTF,TGTGCCAGCAGCTTAGTTCAGGGGCCAAAGGATGGCTACACCTTC
15,-,TRBV6-1,-,TRBJ2-7,CASSEVAEPLYEQYF,TGTGCCAGCAGTGAAGTGGCGGAGCCACTCTACGAGCAGTACTTC
15,-,TRBV28,TRBD1,TRBJ2-5,CASSPPRTGPGAQYF,TGTGCCAGCAGCCCTCCTAGGACAGGGCCCGGGGCCCAGTACTTC
14,-,TRBV19,-,TRBJ2-7,CASSYTLSQSEQYF,TGTGCCAGTAGTTACACCCTTTCCCAGTCCGAGCAGTACTTC
17,-,TRBV7-2,-,TRBJ1-1,CASSLTPVSGFNTEAFF,TGTGCCAGCAGCTTAACCCCAGTCTCAGGGTTCAACACTGAAGCTTTCTTT
12,-,TRBV12-3/TRBV12-4,-,TRBJ2-1,CASSGFAAEQFF,TGTGCCAGCAGTGGGTTCGCGGCGGAGCAGTTCTTC
15,-,TRBV3-1/TRBV3-2,-,TRBJ1-1,CASSLSGWGTSEAFF,TGTGCCAGCAGTCTCTCGGGGTGGGGCACTTCTGAAGCTTTCTTT
16,-,TRBV6-6,-,TRBJ1-1,CASSYSLGEERTEAFF,TGTGCCAGCAGTTACTCGTTAGGAGAGGAACGAACTGAAGCTTTCTTT
15,-,TRBV7-2,-,TRBJ1-3,CASSVTPGSGNTIYF,TGTGCCAGCAGCGTAACACCGGGCTCTGGAAACACCATATATTTT
15,-,TRBV28,TRBD1,TRBJ1-1,CASSLGDRDLTEAFF,TGTGCCAGCAGTTTGGGGGACAGGGATCTCACTGAAGCTTTCTTT
14,-,TRBV19,-,TRBJ2-3,CASTLAVSTDTQYF,TGTGCCAGTACTCTAGCAGTCAGCACAGATACGCAGTATTTT
12,-,TRBV27,TRBD2,TRBJ2-7,CASSGLAGERYF,TGTGCCAGCAGTGGACTAGCGGGGGAACGGTACTTC
15,-,TRBV15,-,TRBJ2-3,CATSRDFGVADTQYF,TGTGCCACCAGCAGAGATTTCGGGGTGGCAGATACGCAGTATTTT